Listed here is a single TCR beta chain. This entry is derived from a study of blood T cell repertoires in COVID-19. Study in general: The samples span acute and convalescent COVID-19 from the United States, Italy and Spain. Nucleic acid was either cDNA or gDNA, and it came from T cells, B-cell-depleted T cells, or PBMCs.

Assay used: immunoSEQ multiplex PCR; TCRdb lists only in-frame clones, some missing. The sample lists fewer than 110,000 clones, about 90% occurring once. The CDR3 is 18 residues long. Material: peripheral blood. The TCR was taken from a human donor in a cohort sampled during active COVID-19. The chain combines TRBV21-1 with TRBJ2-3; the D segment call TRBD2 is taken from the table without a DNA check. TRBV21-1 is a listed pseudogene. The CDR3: CASSNPFRGREGPDTQYF. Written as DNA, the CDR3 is TGTGCCAGCAGCAACCCCTTTAGAGGGCGGGAGGGCCCAGATACGCAGTATTTT.